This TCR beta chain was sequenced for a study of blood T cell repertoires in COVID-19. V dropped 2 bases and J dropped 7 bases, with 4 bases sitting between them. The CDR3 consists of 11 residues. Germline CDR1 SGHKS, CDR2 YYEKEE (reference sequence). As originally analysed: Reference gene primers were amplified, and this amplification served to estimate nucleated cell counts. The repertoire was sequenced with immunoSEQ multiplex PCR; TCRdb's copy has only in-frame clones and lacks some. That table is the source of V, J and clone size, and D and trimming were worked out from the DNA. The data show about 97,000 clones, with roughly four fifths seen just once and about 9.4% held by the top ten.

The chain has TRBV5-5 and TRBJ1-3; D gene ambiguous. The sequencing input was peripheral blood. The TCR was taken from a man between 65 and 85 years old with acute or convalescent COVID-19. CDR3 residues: CASSFQNTIYF. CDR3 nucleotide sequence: TGTGCCAGCAGCTTTCAGAACACCATATATTTT.